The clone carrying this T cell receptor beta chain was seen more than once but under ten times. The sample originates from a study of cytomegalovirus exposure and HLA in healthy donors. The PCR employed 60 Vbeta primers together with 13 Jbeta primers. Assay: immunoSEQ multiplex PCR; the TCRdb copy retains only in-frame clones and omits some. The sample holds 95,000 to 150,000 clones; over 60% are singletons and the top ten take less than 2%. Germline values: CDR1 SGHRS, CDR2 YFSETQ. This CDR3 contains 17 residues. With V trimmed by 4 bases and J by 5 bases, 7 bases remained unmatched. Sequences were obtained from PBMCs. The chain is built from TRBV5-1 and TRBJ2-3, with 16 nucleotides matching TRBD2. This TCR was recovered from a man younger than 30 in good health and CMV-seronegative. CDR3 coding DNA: TGCGCCAGCAGCCCTCCGGGACTAGCGGGGGGGGGAGATACGCAGTATTTT. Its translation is CASSPPGLAGGGDTQYF.